A selection of T cell receptor beta chains follows, all from one sample in a study of metastatic and nonmetastatic thyroid tumors. TCRdb re-called the PCR reads through MiXCR. The sample lists about 92,000 clones, 15% occurring once. Sequenced sample: blood. The receptors were gathered from a female donor with papillary thyroid cancer or a benign thyroid nodule (not recorded which). Some clones in this sample may be carry-over from other donors' samples. The CDR3 runs from the conserved cysteine through the conserved F or W. Fields, in order: J gene, D gene, clone size, V gene, CDR3 DNA, CDR3 protein. The D gene is left open where the match is weak. Size is omitted from some rows. Given values are once, few, many or a class for expanded clones.

TRBJ1-6,-,many,TRBV7-3,TGTGCCAGCAGCTTAGAAGGACAGAGGTATAATTCACCCCTCCACTTT,CASSLEGQRYNSPLHF
TRBJ2-2,-,few,TRBV6-1,TGTGCCAGCAGCCTACTATGGAACACCGGGGATCTGTTTTTT,CASSLLWNTGDLFF
TRBJ2-3,-,many,TRBV12-5,TGTGCTAGTGGTTTAGAATTCGGCACAGATACGCAGTATTTT,CASGLEFGTDTQYF
TRBJ2-1,TRBD2,many,TRBV4-2,TGTGCCAGCAGCCCTAAGGGGACTAGCGGGGGGGCGGTGAACAATGAGCAGTTCTTC,CASSPKGTSGGAVNNEQFF
TRBJ2-1,-,few,TRBV28,TGTGCCAGCAGTTTTCAGGAGGGGATTGTTTACAATGAGCAGTTCTTC,CASSFQEGIVYNEQFF
TRBJ1-2,-,many,TRBV2,TGTGCCGGGAGGCTATACGACAACTCCCACTACACCTTC,CAGRLYDNSHYTF
TRBJ2-5,-,many,TRBV6-1,TGTGCCAGCAGTGGAAGTGGGAAAGAGACCCAGTACTTC,CASSGSGKETQYF
TRBJ1-2,-,many,TRBV28,TGTGCCAGCAGTTTCATTAGTCTAAGACAGGCCTATGGCTACACCTTC,CASSFISLRQAYGYTF
TRBJ2-3,TRBD2,many,TRBV9,TGTGCCAGCAGCGTGAGCGGGGGAGGCACAGATACGCAGTATTTT,CASSVSGGGTDTQYF
TRBJ1-4,-,many,TRBV25-1,TGTGCCAGCAGTGAAGGATTCCTTAATGAAAAACTGTTTTTT,CASSEGFLNEKLFF
TRBJ2-7,TRBD2,-,TRBV6-2/TRBV6-3,TGCGCCAGCAGTTACCCCAGACTAGCGGGGTCGTCCGGGCAGTACTTC,CASSYPRLAGSSGQYF
TRBJ1-6,TRBD1,many,TRBV2,TGTGCCAGCGGAAATAAGAGGATTGGCAGGGGGAACATAAATTCACCCCTCCACTTT,CASGNKRIGRGNINSPLHF
TRBJ1-4,TRBD1,-,TRBV14,TGTGCCAGCAGCCACTTACATACAGGGGACCCCAAGGGAAAACTGTTTTTT,CASSHLHTGDPKGKLFF
TRBJ2-3,-,many,TRBV5-1,TGCGCCAGCAGCTTCTCCCCTTCACAGGGCCCAGATACGCAGTATTTT,CASSFSPSQGPDTQYF
TRBJ2-4,-,many,TRBV18,TGTGCCAGCTCACCATCCCAGGGGTCGGCCAAAAACATTCAGTACTTC,CASSPSQGSAKNIQYF
TRBJ2-1,-,many,TRBV19,TGTGCCAGTAGCCCTGGACTCAGCTCCTACAATGAGCAGTTCTTC,CASSPGLSSYNEQFF
TRBJ2-5,-,many,TRBV6-8,TGTGCCAGCAGTTACAGACAGTCAACGGCCTTGGAGACCCAGTACTTC,CASSYRQSTALETQYF
TRBJ2-3,-,many,TRBV7-2,TGTGCCAGCAGCTTAGGTGTCGAACGGGATACGCAGTATTTT,CASSLGVERDTQYF
TRBJ1-5,-,many,TRBV4-2,TGTGCCAGCAGCCTTACTGCGACAGGAGGCCAGCCCCAGCATTTT,CASSLTATGGQPQHF
TRBJ1-5,-,-,TRBV6-2/TRBV6-3,TGTGCCAGCAGTTACCCGGGGAGCAATCAGCCCCAGCATTTT,CASSYPGSNQPQHF